This T cell receptor beta chain emerged from a study of blood T cell repertoires in COVID-19. The overall study: Samples taken during acute and convalescent COVID-19 were collected in the United States, Italy and Spain. PBMCs, B-cell-depleted T cells, or T cells provided the cDNA or gDNA that made up the material.

Authors' processing steps: Reference gene primer amplification in the assay estimated nucleated cell counts. Some clones are missing from TCRdb's copy, which holds only in-frame ones; the method was immunoSEQ multiplex PCR. The DNA gave D and trimming, while V, J and clone size come from that table. The table includes approximately 200,000 clones, about 76% detected once. CDR1 is SGHKS, CDR2 YYEKEE, per germline (reference sequence). Unmatched junction bases numbered 7, after V lost 0 bases and J lost 9 bases. This CDR3 has 15 residues. A Seattle source enrolled patients during active infection and followed them longitudinally.

Sequenced material: peripheral blood. The rearrangement joins TRBV5-5 to TRBJ2-7; TRBD1 matches at 12 bases. The source is a woman in her forties with COVID-19, enrolled during active disease. CDR3 region: CASSLGPRDRGRQYF. The CDR3 DNA sequence: TGTGCCAGCAGCTTGGGGCCGCGGGACAGGGGGCGGCAGTACTTC. The complete variable domain, with remaining parts taken from reference TRBV5-5 and TRBJ2-7, reads DAGVTQSPTHLIKTRGQQVTLRCSPISGHKSVSWYQQVLGQGPQFIFQYYEKEERGRGNFPDRFSARQFPNYSSELNVNALLLGDSALYLCASSLGPRDRGRQYFGPGTRLTVT.